These 27 T cell receptor beta chains share one sample of origin, sequenced in a study of cytomegalovirus exposure and HLA in healthy donors. The primer mix had 60 Vbeta and 13 Jbeta primers. Generated by immunoSEQ multiplex PCR, the TCRdb table keeps only in-frame clones and is missing some. This sample has about 110,000 clones; roughly 70% occur once, and the top ten carry more than 2.5%. Sequenced sample: PBMCs. Receptor source: a male donor in good health and CMV-seropositive.

This sequence joins TRBV6-5 and TRBJ2-3; D ambiguous. V was clipped by 7 bases and J by 12 bases, with 14 bases between them. The CDR3 consists of 11 residues. Germline CDR1 reads MNHEY; CDR2 reads SVGAGI. CDR3 residues: CASMAASSQYF. CDR3 sequence (DNA): TGTGCCAGCATGGCGGCCTCGTCCCAGTATTTT.

The chain couples TRBV30 to TRBJ2-1; 8 nucleotides align to TRBD2. J gave up 0 bases and V 5 bases, and 6 bases lay outside the gene matches. Germline V gives CDR1 GTSNPN, CDR2 SVGIG (reference sequence). This CDR3 region has 15 residues. The CDR3 DNA follows: TGTGCCTGGCAACCCGGGACTAGCTCCTACAATGAGCAGTTCTTC. This encodes CAWQPGTSSYNEQFF.

This chain connects TRBV5-1 to TRBJ2-7; TRBD1 agrees at 8 bases. The germline V gene has CDR1 SGHRS and CDR2 YFSETQ. The CDR3 totals 15 residues. Unmatched junction bases numbered 5, after V lost 2 bases and J lost 1 base. As DNA, the CDR3 is TGCGCCAGCAGCTTAGGGACAGGCGAATCCTACGAGCAGTACTTC. Translated: CASSLGTGESYEQYF.

This clone showed up just a few times. The V and J genes are TRBV11-1 and TRBJ2-2; 12 bases line up with TRBD1. The CDR3 has 18 residues. Looked up from germline, CDR1 is SGHAT and CDR2 is FQDESV (reference sequence). V lost 5 bases to trimming and J lost 7 bases; unmatched junction nucleotides: 14. The CDR3: CASSPRSGQGAQDGELFF. CDR3 DNA sequence: TGTGCCAGCAGCCCAAGATCGGGACAGGGGGCTCAGGACGGGGAGCTGTTTTTT.

The chain recombines TRBV29-1 with TRBJ2-7; 10 bases match TRBD2. CDR3 length: 12 amino acids. Trimming at V came to 8 bases and at J to 3 bases, leaving 4 bases not matched to a gene. Germline V gene lookup returns CDR1 SQVTM and CDR2 ANQGSEA. CDR3 nucleotide sequence: TGCAGCACCCGGACTAGCGGCTACGAGCAGTACTTC. Amino acids: CSTRTSGYEQYF.

As regards this clone: One end of the junction does not line up with germline, which may come from a read error. This chain connects TRBV5-6 to TRBJ1-4; D is perhaps TRBD1 (6 bases). The CDR3 runs to 14 residues. Germline V gives CDR1 SGHDT, CDR2 YYEEEE. The CDR3 loop reads CASGLGGQREKLFF. In nucleotides, the CDR3 is TGTGCCAGCGGCTTGGGAGGACAGCGTGAAAAACTGTTTTTT.

This clone appeared once. The chain uses TRBV6-5 and TRBJ1-5; 9 nucleotides line up with TRBD1. The germline gives CDR1 MNHEY, CDR2 SVGAGI. CDR3 length: 15 residues. J gave up 2 bases and V 6 bases, and 5 bases lay outside the gene matches. The CDR3 is CASSLGQGGNQPQHF. The CDR3 region has the DNA TGTGCCAGCAGCCTGGGACAGGGAGGCAATCAGCCCCAGCATTTT.

This sequence joins TRBV13 and TRBJ2-6, with D possibly matching TRBD2 (6 bases). Germline assignment: CDR1 PRHDT and CDR2 FYEKMQ (reference sequence). Trimming removed 10 bases at V and 1 base at J, with 29 bases between. CDR3 length equals 20 residues. The CDR3 loop is CATAESTGVLRGSGANVLTF. In DNA form, the CDR3 reads TGTGCCACCGCCGAAAGTACGGGGGTATTGCGGGGATCTGGGGCCAACGTCCTGACTTTC.

The chain is built from TRBV7-3 and TRBJ2-2; D perhaps matches TRBD2 (5 bases). The germline V and J ends were trimmed by 5 bases and 2 bases, with 6 bases remaining between them. The V gene's germline CDR1 is SGHTA and CDR2 FQGTGA. The CDR3 covers 13 residues. This CDR3 is CASSASNTGELFF. The CDR3 nucleotides read TGTGCCAGCAGCGCTAGCAACACCGGGGAGCTGTTTTTT.

About this clone itself: At one of its ends the junction is not consistent with the germline gene, which may arise from a read error. The chain combines TRBV29-1 with TRBJ1-2; 11 nucleotides match TRBD1. The CDR3 totals 13 residues. Germline V gives CDR1 SQVTM, CDR2 ANQGSEA. CDR3: CSVDTDRGHGYPF. The DNA of the CDR3 is TGCAGCGTTGATACGGACAGGGGGCATGGCTACCCCTTC.

The V and J genes are TRBV19 and TRBJ2-1; 15 bases match TRBD2. V was clipped by 5 bases and J by 8 bases; unmatched bases: 4. Germline V gene lookup returns CDR1 LNHDA and CDR2 SQIVND (reference sequence). This CDR3 is 15 amino acids long. The CDR3: CASSAGLAGGYEQFF. The CDR3 DNA reads TGTGCCAGTAGTGCGGGACTAGCGGGAGGTTATGAGCAGTTCTTC.

The chain has TRBV7-9 and TRBJ2-3; possible D gene TRBD1, 5 bases. V was clipped by 5 bases and J by 0 bases, with 9 bases between them. Germline assignment: CDR1 SEHNR and CDR2 FQNEAQ (reference sequence). CDR3 length: 14 residues. CDR3 region: CASSAGSSTDTQYF. The CDR3 nucleotides read TGTGCCAGCAGCGCAGGGTCTAGCACAGATACGCAGTATTTT.

A few counts support this clone. V gene TRBV5-8 combines with J gene TRBJ1-3; TRBD1 is a possible D gene (5 bases). Trimming removed 4 bases from V and 4 bases from J, with 18 bases in between. The CDR3 spans 16 residues. The V gene's germline CDR1 is SGHTS and CDR2 YDEGEE. CDR3 region: CASSQEVQALGNTIYF. The CDR3 DNA sequence: TGTGCCAGCAGCCAAGAAGTACAGGCGTTGGGAAACACCATATATTTT. The entire variable domain, with the rest obtained from reference TRBV5-8 and TRBJ1-3, is as follows: EAGVTQSPTHLIKTRGQQATLRCSPISGHTSVYWYQQALGLGLQFLLWYDEGEERNRGNFPPRFSGRQFPNYSSELNVNALELEDSALYLCASSQEVQALGNTIYFGEGSWLTVV.

This clone appeared a single time. The V gene is TRBV7-9, the J gene TRBJ2-3; D is unresolved. The length of the CDR3 is 14 residues. Trimming stripped 0 bases from V and 4 bases from J, with 8 bases between. Germline V gives CDR1 SEHNR, CDR2 FQNEAQ (reference sequence). The CDR3 DNA sequence: TGTGCCAGCAGCTTAGCCCGGCGGCCAGATACGCAGTATTTT. It yields the protein CASSLARRPDTQYF.

The CDR3 protein is CASSQASPGQGSNEQYF. CDR3 DNA: TGTGCCAGCAGCCAAGCATCACCGGGACAGGGTAGCAACGAGCAGTACTTC. The chain is built from TRBV4-2 and TRBJ2-7, with 9 bases identical to TRBD1. CDR1 is LGHNA, CDR2 YNFKEQ, per germline. V lost 1 base, J lost 5 bases, and 12 bases stayed unmatched. The CDR3 contains 17 residues.

The genes are TRBV6-1 and TRBJ2-5; D is perhaps TRBD1 (5 bases). Trimming shortened V by 11 bases and J by 2 bases, and 12 bases separated the two germline ends. Germline V gene lookup returns CDR1 MNHNS and CDR2 SASEGT. The CDR3 extends over 12 amino acids. The chain's CDR3 is CALGARQETQYF. The DNA of the CDR3 is TGTGCCCTTGGGGCTAGGCAAGAGACCCAGTACTTC.

V is TRBV28 and J is TRBJ1-1; the D is unclear. The length of the CDR3 is 14 residues. Germline lookup yields CDR1 MDHEN and CDR2 SYDVKM. The V end was cut by 3 bases, the J end by 3 bases, with 11 bases between. The CDR3 nucleotides are TGTGCCAGCAGTTTGAGGGCGCCGTACACTGAAGCTTTCTTT. Translation: CASSLRAPYTEAFF.

This clone was detected only a few times. This sequence joins TRBV30 and TRBJ2-5; TRBD1 agrees at 7 bases. V was clipped by 1 base and J by 4 bases; unmatched bases: 3. There are 13 residues in the CDR3. Looked up from germline, CDR1 is GTSNPN and CDR2 is SVGIG (reference sequence). DNA of the CDR3: TGTGCCTGGAGTGGAAACAGGGGAGAGACCCAGTACTTC. This translates into CAWSGNRGETQYF.

The rearrangement uses TRBV5-6 and TRBJ1-2; 8 nucleotides match TRBD1. CDR1 and CDR2 (germline): SGHDT, YYEEEE. The V and J ends lost 4 bases and 7 bases, in that order; junction bases with no gene match: 9. The CDR3 has 14 amino acids. DNA for the CDR3: TGTGCCAGCAGCCGACTGGACAGGGTAGGTGGCTACACCTTC. The encoded protein is CASSRLDRVGGYTF.

This clone came up once. The genes are TRBV28 and TRBJ2-7; D ambiguous. This CDR3 has 13 residues. Germline values: CDR1 MDHEN, CDR2 SYDVKM. Trimming removed 7 bases from V and 2 bases from J, with 12 bases in between. The CDR3 protein is CASISAVTYEQYF. The DNA of the CDR3 is TGTGCCAGCATCTCCGCGGTAACCTACGAGCAGTACTTC.

V is TRBV19 and J is TRBJ1-5, with D uncertain. V was pared by 3 bases and J by 5 bases, with 11 bases between. The CDR3 totals 14 residues. CDR1 and CDR2 (germline): LNHDA, SQIVND (reference sequence). This CDR3 is CASSIPRLHQPQHF. The CDR3 DNA is TGTGCCAGTAGTATCCCCAGGTTACATCAGCCCCAGCATTTT. Based on the CDR3 plus reference TRBV19 and TRBJ1-5, the full variable domain is DGGITQSPKYLFRKEGQNVTLSCEQNLNHDAMYWYRQDPGQGLRLIYYSQIVNDFQKGDIAEGYSVSREKKESFPLTVTSAQKNPTAFYLCASSIPRLHQPQHFGDGTRLSIL.

This clone has a single count. The V gene is TRBV5-6, the J gene TRBJ2-7; 8 bases are shared with TRBD2. The V gene end was trimmed by 6 bases and the J gene end by 7 bases; junction bases not matched to a gene: 12. The CDR3 covers 14 residues. Germline CDR1 is SGHDT and CDR2 is YYEEEE. CDR3 loop: CASTPRRGAWEQYF. CDR3 sequence (DNA): TGTGCCAGCACCCCGCGGCGGGGGGCCTGGGAGCAGTACTTC.

CDR3 nucleotide sequence: TGTGCCAGTAGTATAGCGACTAGCGGGATCTCCGGGAACGAGCAGTACTTC. This codes for CASSIATSGISGNEQYF. The J gene is TRBJ2-7, the V gene TRBV19; TRBD2 matches at 11 bases. Germline CDR1 reads LNHDA; CDR2 reads SQIVND (reference sequence). Trimming cost V 1 base and J 5 bases; bases outside gene matches: 10. The CDR3 contains 17 residues. Full variable domain (remainder filled in from reference TRBV19 and TRBJ2-7): DGGITQSPKYLFRKEGQNVTLSCEQNLNHDAMYWYRQDPGQGLRLIYYSQIVNDFQKGDIAEGYSVSREKKESFPLTVTSAQKNPTAFYLCASSIATSGISGNEQYFGPGTRLTVT.

This clone was observed once. V gene TRBV7-2 combines with J gene TRBJ1-2; 8 positions match TRBD1. The CDR3 is 15 amino acids. V lost 1 base and J lost 3; bases outside the gene matches: 4. CDR1 is SGHTA and CDR2 is FQGNSA in the germline V gene. The CDR3: CASSLVTGGDYGYTF. The CDR3 DNA is TGTGCCAGCAGCTTAGTTACAGGGGGGGACTATGGCTACACCTTC.

The CDR3 sequence is CASSISGHPNYGYTF. CDR3 bases: TGTGCCAGTAGTATCTCAGGGCACCCTAACTATGGCTACACCTTC. The gene calls are TRBV19 and TRBJ1-2, with D perhaps matching TRBD1 (5 bases). The CDR3 contains 15 residues. V was trimmed by 3 bases and J by 0 bases, leaving 11 bases between them. CDR1 is LNHDA, CDR2 SQIVND, per germline (reference sequence). Combining the CDR3 with reference TRBV19 and TRBJ1-2 gives the whole variable domain DGGITQSPKYLFRKEGQNVTLSCEQNLNHDAMYWYRQDPGQGLRLIYYSQIVNDFQKGDIAEGYSVSREKKESFPLTVTSAQKNPTAFYLCASSISGHPNYGYTFGSGTRLTVV.

The chain is built from TRBV18 and TRBJ1-1; unclear D gene. Trimming removed 6 bases from V and 4 bases from J, with 18 bases in between. Germline CDR1 and CDR2: KGHSH and LQKENI. CDR3 length: 15 residues. CDR3 loop: CASSQGADMFTEAFF. The CDR3 DNA is TGTGCCAGCTCTCAAGGCGCTGACATGTTCACTGAAGCTTTCTTT.

V and J are TRBV29-1 and TRBJ1-1, with 7 nucleotides matching TRBD1. Per the germline V gene, CDR1 is SQVTM and CDR2 is ANQGSEA. The ends lost 7 bases at V and 6 bases at J; junction bases unmatched: 8. The CDR3 covers 12 residues. CDR3 nucleotides: TGCAGCGCGGGGACAGATCTTTCTGAAGCTTTCTTT. Protein: CSAGTDLSEAFF.